Following are 19 T cell receptor beta chains from one sample sequenced in a study of CD8+CD57+ T cells in acquired aplastic anemia. Sequenced patients had shown CD8+CD57+ cell expansion by flow cytometry. Genomic DNA constituted the template upon which TCR beta VDJ and CDR3 profiling was performed. TCRdb fed the reads into MiXCR, producing one record per CDR3 protein. The sample shows under 200,000 distinct CDR3 sequences, approximately 48% of them seen only once. Sequenced: sorted CD4+, CD8+, or CD8+CD57+ T cells (not recorded which) from PBMCs. The source of these receptors is a human donor with aplastic anemia.

This clonotype has a count of ten or more. The gene calls are TRBV5-1 and TRBJ1-1; no clear D gene. Trimming removed 5 bases at V and 1 base at J, with 9 bases between. The CDR3 has 13 amino acids. Germline V lookup: CDR1 SGHRS, CDR2 YFSETQ. The CDR3 loop is CASRITSNTEAFF. The DNA for the CDR3 is TGCGCCAGCAGAATCACCTCGAACACTGAAGCTTTCTTT.

The chain links TRBV29-1 to TRBJ1-3, with D hard to call. The V gene's germline CDR1 is SQVTM and CDR2 ANQGSEA. This CDR3 spans 12 amino acids. V lost 4 bases and J 10 bases, leaving 14 bases between the germline ends. The DNA of the CDR3 is TGCAGCGTTGTTGGCCCGGCCGGTACCATATATTTT. Translating it yields CSVVGPAGTIYF.

Only a few counts were recorded for this clonotype. V and J are TRBV7-6 and TRBJ1-6; D might be TRBD1 (6 bases). Per germline, CDR1 SGHVS and CDR2 FNYEAQ. Trimming took off 0 bases at V and 10 bases at J, with 16 bases between the two ends. The CDR3 consists of 16 residues. The CDR3 nucleotides are TGTGCCAGCAGCTTAGCGGGCAGGGGAAGGGGATCACCCCTCCACTTT. Encoded protein: CASSLAGRGRGSPLHF.

The V and J genes are TRBV19 and TRBJ1-2, with 7 bases identical to TRBD1. The CDR3 contains 15 residues. The V gene end was trimmed by 10 bases and the J gene end by 0 bases; junction bases not matched to a gene: 11. The V gene's germline CDR1 is LNHDA and CDR2 SQIVND (reference sequence). Written as DNA, the CDR3 is TGTGCCACGAACCAGGGGGTAGGATCTAACTATGGCTACACCTTC. Protein sequence: CATNQGVGSNYGYTF.

CDR3 coding DNA: TGCAGTGCTAGAGGACTTCGTGATTCACCCCTCCACTTT. Translating gives CSARGLRDSPLHF. J is TRBJ1-6 and V is TRBV20-1; D call uncertain. The CDR3 is made up of 13 amino acids. Germline-derived CDR1 and CDR2 are DFQATT and SNEGSKA (reference sequence). Trimming stripped 1 base from V and 8 bases from J, with 9 bases between.

The V and J genes are TRBV29-1 and TRBJ2-2; perhaps TRBD2 as D (6 bases). The CDR3 spans 13 residues. Trimming stripped 4 bases from V and 5 bases from J, with 11 bases between. Germline V lookup: CDR1 SQVTM, CDR2 ANQGSEA. CDR3 coding DNA: TGCAGCGTTGGAGCGGGCCTGACCGGGGAGCTGTTTTTT. Its translation: CSVGAGLTGELFF.

This sequence joins TRBV7-9 and TRBJ1-3, with D maybe TRBD1 (6 bases). This CDR3 is built from 13 residues. Trimming took off 6 bases at V and 2 bases at J, with 8 bases between the two ends. The germline CDR1 and CDR2 sequences are SEHNR and FQNEAQ (reference sequence). In nucleotides, the CDR3 is TGTGCCAGCAGACAGGGCGCTGGAAACACCATATATTTT. It is translated as CASRQGAGNTIYF. The whole variable domain, remainder taken from reference TRBV7-9 and TRBJ1-3, is DTGVSQNPRHKITKRGQNVTFRCDPISEHNRLYWYRQTLGQGPEFLTYFQNEAQLEKSRLLSDRFSAERPKGSFSTLEIQRTEQGDSAMYLCASRQGAGNTIYFGEGSWLTVV.

At least ten counts were recorded for this clonotype. This chain uses TRBV4-2 with TRBJ2-5; D not certain. Germline loops: CDR1 LGHNA, CDR2 YNFKEQ. The CDR3 sequence is 12 residues long. Trimming removed 2 bases from V and 3 bases from J, with 4 bases in between. CDR3 in DNA: TGTGCCAGCAGCCAACGAAAAGAGACCCAGTACTTC. Translating it yields CASSQRKETQYF.

Comment on this clonotype: Since a much larger clone is just one base distant, this may be a read error. The chain recombines TRBV30 with TRBJ2-7; TRBD1 might be the D (6 bases). CDR1 is GTSNPN, CDR2 SVGIG, per germline (reference sequence). The V and J ends lost 2 bases and 5 bases respectively, with 10 bases between them. This CDR3 comprises 12 residues. Here the CDR3 reads CAWSLDSHEQYF. The CDR3 DNA sequence: TGTGCCTGGAGTCTGGACAGCCACGAGCAGTACTTC. Full variable domain (remainder filled in from reference TRBV30 and TRBJ2-7): SQTIHQWPATLVQPVGSPLSLECTVEGTSNPNLYWYRQAAGRGLQLLFYSVGIGQISSEVPQNLSASRPQDRQFILSSKKLLLSDSGFYLCAWSLDSHEQYFGPGTRLTVT.

This clonotype was counted between two and nine times. CDR3 residues: CASKEGTRSYEQYF. The CDR3 bases are TGTGCCAGCAAAGAGGGAACGAGGTCCTACGAGCAGTACTTC. This chain connects TRBV3-1 to TRBJ2-7; the D gene is possibly TRBD2 (5 bases). The CDR3 runs to 14 residues. Germline V CDR1 and CDR2: LGHDT, YNNKEL (reference sequence). Between the trimmed V and J ends, which lost 7 bases and 1 base, there was a span of 14 bases.

A single count supports this clonotype. This chain uses TRBV19 with TRBJ2-5, with D tentatively TRBD1 (5 bases). The germline CDR1 and CDR2 sequences are LNHDA and SQIVND (reference sequence). The V gene lost 4 bases and the J gene lost 3 bases, with 15 bases spanning the gap. This CDR3 region has 15 residues. The CDR3, as DNA: TGTGCCAGTAGTAGGGGCCCACCGCCCAAAGAGACCCAGTACTTC. This translates into CASSRGPPPKETQYF. Filled out from reference TRBV19 and TRBJ2-5, the complete variable domain reads DGGITQSPKYLFRKEGQNVTLSCEQNLNHDAMYWYRQDPGQGLRLIYYSQIVNDFQKGDIAEGYSVSREKKESFPLTVTSAQKNPTAFYLCASSRGPPPKETQYFGPGTRLLVL.

This clonotype has just one count. This chain links TRBV7-7 with TRBJ2-7; the match to TRBD2 covers 8 bases. Germline V gene sequence: CDR1 SSHAT, CDR2 FNYEAQ (reference sequence). The CDR3 length is 11 residues. For the CDR3, the DNA is TGTGCTAGCGGGGTACCCCACGAGCAGTACTTC. Translated: CASGVPHEQYF.

In this sample, this clonotype turned up many times. The chain couples TRBV7-8 to TRBJ2-7; D possibly corresponds to TRBD2 (6 bases). The V end lost 3 bases, the J end lost 3 bases, and 18 bases lay between the germline ends. The CDR3 covers 16 residues. The germline CDR1 and CDR2 sequences are SGHVS and FQNEAQ. CDR3 nucleotides: TGTGCCAGCAGCTTCACGTTCTCAGGGAGGCACTACGAGCAGTACTTC. Translated, it gives CASSFTFSGRHYEQYF.

This clonotype was seen repeatedly, ten times or more. This chain uses TRBV6-5 with TRBJ2-5; D is undetermined. V dropped 2 bases and J dropped 1 base, with 11 bases sitting between them. Germline-derived CDR1 and CDR2 are MNHEY and SVGAGI. CDR3 length: 15 residues. CDR3 DNA: TGTGCCAGCAGTTACGGAGCGAGCCGCCAAGAGACCCAGTACTTC. Translation: CASSYGASRQETQYF.

The sample holds many counts of this clonotype. J is TRBJ1-5 and V is TRBV20-1, with 7 bases fitting TRBD1. Germline CDR1 DFQATT, CDR2 SNEGSKA (reference sequence). V lost 4 bases, J lost 3 bases, and 3 bases stayed unmatched. CDR3 size: 13 residues. The CDR3 loop reads CSAKQGHNQPQHF. DNA of the CDR3: TGCAGTGCTAAACAGGGGCACAATCAGCCCCAGCATTTT.

This clonotype was counted many times. V gene TRBV5-5 combines with J gene TRBJ1-2, with D perhaps matching TRBD1 (6 bases). CDR1 SGHKS and CDR2 YYEKEE come from the germline V gene (reference sequence). This CDR3 spans 13 amino acids. The V end was cut by 0 bases, the J end by 5 bases, with 8 bases between. The DNA for the CDR3 is TGTGCCAGCAGCTTGGAACAGGGTTATGGCTACACCTTC. Its protein product is CASSLEQGYGYTF.

Concerning this clonotype: The junction departs from germline at one end; a sequencing error may be responsible. The chain carries TRBV5-1 and TRBJ1-6; D is unresolved. Germline CDR1 SGHRS, CDR2 YFSETQ. This CDR3 comprises 16 residues. CDR3 loop: CASSFGEGSYNLPLHF. CDR3 nucleotides: TGCGCCAGCAGCTTCGGAGAGGGCTCCTATAATTTACCCCTCCACTTT.

The table lists this clonotype with many counts. The chain has TRBV2 and TRBJ2-7; a possible D gene is TRBD1 (5 bases). Germline V gives CDR1 SNHLY, CDR2 FYNNEI. The ends were cut back, 3 bases at V and 0 bases at J, with 15 bases in the middle. This CDR3 region has 16 residues. As DNA, the CDR3 is TGTGCCAGCAGTGATTACCTCGGACACCGCTCCTACGAGCAGTACTTC. Translating it yields CASSDYLGHRSYEQYF.

In the case of this clonotype: This may be a read error: a much more frequent sequence differs by one nucleotide. In this CDR3 the conserved last residue, phenylalanine or tryptophan, is missing, so a read error is likely. The chain links TRBV6-2 or TRBV6-3 to TRBJ1-1; no clear D. The CDR3 spans 12 residues. V lost 6 bases and J lost 7, with 12 bases in between. CDR1 and CDR2 (germline): MNHEY, SVGEGT. In DNA, the CDR3 is TGTGCCAGCAGAAAGGAGGGCGGTGAAGCTTTCTCT. It specifies CASRKEGGEAFS.